This T cell receptor (beta chain) was captured by sequencing in a study of early T cells in non-severe SARS-CoV-2 infection. Background on the study: Sequenced bulk RNA came from whole blood that was unsorted, and chains were unpaired.

Researchers tagged individual cDNA molecules with unique molecular identifiers. TCRdb ran MiXCR on the 5' RACE reads and lists one entry per CDR3 protein. The sample has 20,000 or so distinct CDR3 sequences; approximately 4.3% are singletons. Study-level findings and limits: VDJdb matches were skewed toward anti-spike CD8 T cell responses.

The V and J ends lost 4 bases and 13 bases, in that order; junction bases with no gene match: 9. There are 12 residues in the CDR3. Germline V gene sequence: CDR1 LNHDA, CDR2 SQIVND (reference sequence). This clonotype was found many times. Antigen: not known. This rearrangement joins TRBV19 to TRBJ1-2; TRBD1 aligns across 7 bases. The receptor's source is an adult who was a healthcare worker with PCR-confirmed SARS-CoV-2 infection or an uninfected control (not recorded which). The specimen was whole blood. The CDR3 nucleotides read TGTGCCAGTAGTAATCGACAGGGCGGGGCCACCTTC. This gives the protein CASSNRQGGATF.